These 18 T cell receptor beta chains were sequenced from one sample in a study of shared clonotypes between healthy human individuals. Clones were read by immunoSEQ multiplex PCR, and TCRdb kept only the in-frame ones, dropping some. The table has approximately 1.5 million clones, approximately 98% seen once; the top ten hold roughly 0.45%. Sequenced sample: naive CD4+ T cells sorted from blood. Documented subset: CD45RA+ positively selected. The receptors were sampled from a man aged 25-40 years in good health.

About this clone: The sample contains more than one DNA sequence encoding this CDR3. The chain's CDR3 is CSVGRVYNEQFF. The CDR3 nucleotides are TGCAGCGTTGGTCGGGTTTACAATGAGCAGTTCTTC. The V gene is TRBV29-1, the J gene TRBJ2-1; D is unclear. Germline assignment: CDR1 SQVTM and CDR2 ANQGSEA. The CDR3 covers 12 residues. V lost 4 bases to trimming and J lost 4 bases, with 8 bases between them.

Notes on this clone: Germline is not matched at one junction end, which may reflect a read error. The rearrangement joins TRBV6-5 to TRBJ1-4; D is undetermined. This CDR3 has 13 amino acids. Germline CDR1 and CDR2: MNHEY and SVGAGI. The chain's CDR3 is CASSYSSDTEKLF. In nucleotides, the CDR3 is TGTGCCAGCAGTTACTCTTCCGACACCGAGAAGCTTTTT.

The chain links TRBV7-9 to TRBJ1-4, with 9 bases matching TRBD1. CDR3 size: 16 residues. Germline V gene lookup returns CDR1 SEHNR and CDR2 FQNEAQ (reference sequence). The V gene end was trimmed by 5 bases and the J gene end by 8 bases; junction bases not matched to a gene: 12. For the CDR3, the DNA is TGTGCCAGCAGCCGTGTTCTTGGACAGGGGCACGAAAAACTGTTTTTT. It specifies CASSRVLGQGHEKLFF.

The chain's CDR3 is CASSPHPGLAVDTQYF. DNA of the CDR3: TGTGCCAGCAGCCCTCATCCGGGACTAGCTGTAGATACGCAGTATTTT. V usage is TRBV7-3 and J usage is TRBJ2-3, with TRBD2 matching 9 bases. Germline CDR1 and CDR2: SGHTA and FQGTGA. The CDR3 has 16 amino acids. Trimming at V came to 5 bases and at J to 5 bases, leaving 11 bases not matched to a gene.

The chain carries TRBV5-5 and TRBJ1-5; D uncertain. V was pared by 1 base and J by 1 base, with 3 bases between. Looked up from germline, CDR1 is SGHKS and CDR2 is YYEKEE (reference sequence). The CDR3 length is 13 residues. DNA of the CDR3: TGTGCCAGCAGCTTGACCAGCAATCAGCCCCAGCATTTT. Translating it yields CASSLTSNQPQHF. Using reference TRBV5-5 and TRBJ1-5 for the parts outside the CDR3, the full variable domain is DAGVTQSPTHLIKTRGQQVTLRCSPISGHKSVSWYQQVLGQGPQFIFQYYEKEERGRGNFPDRFSARQFPNYSSELNVNALLLGDSALYLCASSLTSNQPQHFGDGTRLSIL.

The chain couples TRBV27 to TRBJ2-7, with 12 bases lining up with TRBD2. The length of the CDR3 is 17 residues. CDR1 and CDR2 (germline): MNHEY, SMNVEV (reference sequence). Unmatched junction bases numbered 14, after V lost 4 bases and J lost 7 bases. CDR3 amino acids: CASSSPQSTSGSREQYF. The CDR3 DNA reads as TGTGCCAGCAGTTCGCCCCAATCGACTAGCGGGAGTCGGGAGCAGTACTTC.

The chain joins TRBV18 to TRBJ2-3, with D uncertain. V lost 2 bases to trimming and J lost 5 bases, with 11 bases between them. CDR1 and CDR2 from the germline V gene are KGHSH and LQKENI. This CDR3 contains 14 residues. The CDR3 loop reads CASSPAVGRDTQYF. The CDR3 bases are TGTGCCAGCTCACCAGCAGTGGGAAGAGATACGCAGTATTTT.

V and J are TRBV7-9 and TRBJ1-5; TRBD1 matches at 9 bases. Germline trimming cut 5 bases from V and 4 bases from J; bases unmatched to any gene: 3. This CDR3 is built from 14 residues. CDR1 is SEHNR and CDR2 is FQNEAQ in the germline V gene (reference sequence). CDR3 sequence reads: CASSTGTGNQPQHF. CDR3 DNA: TGTGCCAGCAGCACCGGGACAGGGAATCAGCCCCAGCATTTT.

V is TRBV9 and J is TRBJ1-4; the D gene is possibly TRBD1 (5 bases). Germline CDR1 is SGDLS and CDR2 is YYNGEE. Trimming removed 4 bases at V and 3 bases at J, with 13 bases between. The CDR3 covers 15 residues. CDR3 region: CASSRGGSSNEKLFF. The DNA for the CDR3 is TGTGCCAGCAGCCGCGGGGGGTCCTCTAATGAAAAACTGTTTTTT.

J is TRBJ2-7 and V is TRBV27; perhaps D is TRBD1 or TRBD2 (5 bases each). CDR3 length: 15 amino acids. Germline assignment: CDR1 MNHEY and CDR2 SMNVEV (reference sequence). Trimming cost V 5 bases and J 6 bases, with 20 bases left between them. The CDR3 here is CASSHQPGTLSEQYF. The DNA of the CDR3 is TGTGCCAGCAGTCACCAACCCGGGACCCTTAGCGAGCAGTACTTC.

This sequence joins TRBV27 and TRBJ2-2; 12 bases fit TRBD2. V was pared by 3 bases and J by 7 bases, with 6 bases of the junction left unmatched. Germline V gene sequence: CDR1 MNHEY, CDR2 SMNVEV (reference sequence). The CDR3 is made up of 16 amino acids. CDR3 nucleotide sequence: TGTGCCAGCAGTTTTTTAACTAGCGGGAGGAACGGGGAGCTGTTTTTT. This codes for CASSFLTSGRNGELFF.

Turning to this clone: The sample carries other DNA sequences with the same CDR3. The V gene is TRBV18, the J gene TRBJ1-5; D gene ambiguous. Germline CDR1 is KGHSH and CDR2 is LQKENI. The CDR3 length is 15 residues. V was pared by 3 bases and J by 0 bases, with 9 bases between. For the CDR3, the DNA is TGTGCCAGCTCACCGGAAGGCTATAGCAATCAGCCCCAGCATTTT. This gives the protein CASSPEGYSNQPQHF.

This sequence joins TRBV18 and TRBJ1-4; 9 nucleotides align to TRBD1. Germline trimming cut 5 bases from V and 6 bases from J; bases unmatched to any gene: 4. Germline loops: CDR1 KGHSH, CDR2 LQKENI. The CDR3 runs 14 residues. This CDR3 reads CASSVRTGDEKLFF. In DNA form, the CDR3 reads TGTGCCAGCTCAGTTCGGACAGGGGATGAAAAACTGTTTTTT.

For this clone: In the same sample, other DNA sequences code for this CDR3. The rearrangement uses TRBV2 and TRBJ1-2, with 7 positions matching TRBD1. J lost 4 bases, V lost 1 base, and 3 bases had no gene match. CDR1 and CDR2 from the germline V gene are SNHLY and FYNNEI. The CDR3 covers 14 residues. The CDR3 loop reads CASSEEGAGYGYTF. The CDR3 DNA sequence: TGTGCCAGCAGTGAAGAGGGGGCTGGCTATGGCTACACCTTC. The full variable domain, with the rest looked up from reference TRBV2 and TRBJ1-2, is EPEVTQTPSHQVTQMGQEVILRCVPISNHLYFYWYRQILGQKVEFLVSFYNNEISEKSEIFDDQFSVERPDGSNFTLKIRSTKLEDSAMYFCASSEEGAGYGYTFGSGTRLTVV.

This chain's CDR3 is CASSQETRGYTEAFF. The DNA for the CDR3 is TGCGCCAGCAGCCAAGAAACCAGGGGTTACACTGAAGCTTTCTTT. This chain links TRBV4-1 with TRBJ1-1; the D gene is possibly TRBD1 (6 bases). The CDR3 is made up of 15 amino acids. Germline V CDR1 and CDR2: MGHRA, YSYEKL. Deletions cut 0 bases from V and 3 bases from J, with 11 bases between.

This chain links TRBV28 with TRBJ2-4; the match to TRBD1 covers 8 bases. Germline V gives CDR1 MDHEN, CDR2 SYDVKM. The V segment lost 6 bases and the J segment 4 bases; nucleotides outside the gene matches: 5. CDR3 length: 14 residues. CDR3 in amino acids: CASSHRGLKNIQYF. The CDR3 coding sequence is TGTGCCAGCAGCCACAGGGGGTTAAAAAACATTCAGTACTTC.

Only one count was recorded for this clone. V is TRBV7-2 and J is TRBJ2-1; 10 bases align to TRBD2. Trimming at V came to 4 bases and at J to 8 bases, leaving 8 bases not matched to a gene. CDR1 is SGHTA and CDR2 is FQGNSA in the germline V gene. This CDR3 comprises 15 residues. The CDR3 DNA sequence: TGTGCCAGCAGCTCCCCCCTAGCGGGAGCCTATGAGCAGTTCTTC. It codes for CASSSPLAGAYEQFF.

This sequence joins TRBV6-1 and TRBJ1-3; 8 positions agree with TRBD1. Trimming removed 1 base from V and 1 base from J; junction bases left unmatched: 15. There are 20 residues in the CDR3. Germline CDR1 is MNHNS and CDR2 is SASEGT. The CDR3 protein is CASSEGQGFFRGPSGNTIYF. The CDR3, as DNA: TGTGCCAGCAGTGAAGGACAGGGCTTCTTCAGGGGGCCTTCTGGAAACACCATATATTTT.